This T cell receptor (beta chain) was captured in a study of blood T cell repertoires in COVID-19. Study background: Both acute and convalescent COVID-19 samples were obtained from the United States, Italy and Spain.

The table came from immunoSEQ multiplex PCR; TCRdb's copy has only in-frame clones and leaves some out. The sample includes tens of thousands of clones, 86% of them seen just once. CDR3 length: 13 amino acids. V shed 5 bases and J 6 bases; nucleotides not matched to a gene: 3. Germline-derived CDR1 and CDR2 are SGHTA and FQGTGA. Sequencing was carried out using peripheral blood. V gene TRBV7-3 combines with J gene TRBJ2-7, with TRBD1 matching over 11 bases. This receptor was identified in a man aged 60 to 75 with acute or convalescent COVID-19. The CDR3, as DNA: TGTGCCAGCAGCCCCGGGACAGGGGGCGAGCAGTACTTC. It is translated as CASSPGTGGEQYF.